Listed below are T cell receptor beta chains from one sample, sequenced in a study of T cells after yellow fever vaccination. One entry per CDR3 protein, called by TCRdb with MiXCR from the 5' RACE reads. The table records more than 300,000 distinct CDR3 sequences, approximately 11% of them present only once. The starting material was CD4+ T cells sorted from PBMCs, obtained 45 days after the yellow fever booster vaccination. Source of these receptors: a man aged 18 to 30 who received the YFV17D yellow fever vaccine. The CDR3 runs from the conserved cysteine through the conserved F or W. Fields, in order: clone size, J gene, V gene, CDR3 protein. Clone size is given for some rows only: seen once, a few or many times, or a class if the clone is expanded.

few TRBJ1-4 TRBV5-1 CASSPGWGGTNEKLFF
- TRBJ2-4 TRBV2 CASSDEPVAKNIQYF
many TRBJ1-1 TRBV28 CASRPGGPNTEAFF
- TRBJ2-1 TRBV9 CASSVDVLNEQFF
- TRBJ2-3 TRBV7-2 CASSSDLAGGTDTQYF
few TRBJ1-1 TRBV7-2 CASSFRRPNTEAFF
few TRBJ2-5 TRBV18 CASSPRAVQETQYF
- TRBJ1-5 TRBV5-6 CASSSGTGLQPQHF
many TRBJ2-2 TRBV15 CATSSRDRGTGELFF
- TRBJ2-7 TRBV7-9 CASSLDRDEPVPYF
few TRBJ1-2 TRBV20-1 CSARGSDRGGYTF
- TRBJ1-1 TRBV3-1 CASSQSGQGAFF
- TRBJ1-6 TRBV5-1 CASSWDRNNSPLHF
many TRBJ2-1 TRBV6-2/TRBV6-3 CASSRHRDSNEQFF
few TRBJ1-1 TRBV20-1 CSARLGGRGLNTEAFF
many TRBJ1-5 TRBV5-5 CASSRSVYESSNQPQHF
few TRBJ1-6 TRBV6-5 CASSALTGRQHALHF
- TRBJ1-1 TRBV29-1 CSVEERGRYTEAFF
- TRBJ2-6 TRBV5-1 CASSLDTSANVLTF
- TRBJ2-1 TRBV9 CASSAGPTYNEQFF
- TRBJ2-2 TRBV24-1 CATSDPTTGQTKNTGELFF
few TRBJ1-5 TRBV20-1 CSARTGDGPQHF
- TRBJ2-7 TRBV18 CASSPRAGFDEQYF
- TRBJ2-5 TRBV7-7 CASSLNSGGARETQYF
- TRBJ2-2 TRBV4-3 CASSQDGRRNTGELFFF
few TRBJ1-1 TRBV3-1 CASSQPNLNTEAFF
few TRBJ2-1 TRBV3-1 CASSQDERGGTEQFF
- TRBJ2-7 TRBV12-3/TRBV12-4 CASSSRARYEQYF
many TRBJ2-7 TRBV20-1 CSARVGGDEQYF
- TRBJ2-5 TRBV5-4 CASSLRTSGEETQYF
- TRBJ1-2 TRBV5-6 CASTPGFYGYTF
- TRBJ2-1 TRBV7-7 CASSPGSGPYSSSYNEQFF
few TRBJ1-6 TRBV14 CASSQEGQWGVYDSPLHF
few TRBJ1-6 TRBV7-2 CASSTSRQGRSYNSPLHF
many TRBJ1-1 TRBV12-3/TRBV12-4 CASSRAFEAFF
many TRBJ2-5 TRBV27 CASSLAYQETQYF
- TRBJ2-1 TRBV20-1 CSARSLAGEYNEQFF
few TRBJ2-7 TRBV30 CAWSKNNLYEQYF
- TRBJ2-1 TRBV5-1 CASSYNRAYNEQFF
once TRBJ1-5 TRBV6-6 CASSYLGRDDQPQHF